The clone carrying this T cell receptor beta chain has just a few counts. Antigen unknown. For the second PCR, which ran for 7 to 11 cycles, a sample-barcoded 5' primer and a J-beta primer mix were used. TCRdb used MiXCR to reprocess the 5' RACE reads, holding one entry per CDR3 protein. The table includes some 290,000 distinct CDR3 sequences, 25% to 30% detected once. The entry originates in a study of blood T cells in healthy people across ages. Total RNA, at least 5.5 micrograms per sample, came from PBMCs. Study conclusions and caveats: Measured against age, TCR beta diversity per million T cells decreased in a roughly linear manner.

The germline V gene encodes CDR1 MNHEY and CDR2 SVGAGI. The V and J ends lost 0 bases and 0 bases respectively, with 15 bases between them. The CDR3 consists of 18 residues. The sample was blood. The TCR comes from a woman in her 70s in good health. The chain is built from TRBV6-5 and TRBJ1-3, with D maybe TRBD1 (6 bases). The CDR3 spells CASSYSGATDLSGNTIYF. The CDR3 nucleotides read TGTGCCAGCAGTTACTCGGGGGCCACCGATCTCTCTGGAAACACCATATATTTT.